This TCR beta chain was documented in a study of T cells after yellow fever vaccination (dated by TCRdb to the late 2010s). Regarding the complete study: The SMART-Seq v4 Ultra Low Input RNA kit was used to prepare libraries from fractions with low cell numbers. Two healthy male donors made up the cohort, one aged 18 to 30 years and the other aged 30 to 39 years. Bulk PBMC replicates and cell subsets were isolated from blood drawn at multiple timepoints before and after both primary and secondary immunization. To follow T-cell clones before and after primary and booster YFV17D yellow fever vaccination, bulk TCR alpha and beta repertoires were sequenced over time. What the study reported, not specific to this receptor: Most clones expanded after primary vaccination (approximately 96% of CD4 and approximately 90% of CD8) were re-detected after the booster, suggesting that broad memory maintenance occurred. FACS-sorted repertoires could contain abundant contaminating clonotypes from the bulk population, so computational filtering was required. The secondary T-cell response was weaker than the primary response but faster, peaking on day 5 instead of day 15. Only two donors were included in the study, so the extent to which the findings can be generalized is limited. A small fraction of clonotypes showed up in both the CD4 and CD8 compartments, probably as a result of convergent recombination.

The sample's treatment or condition label, decoded: live attenuated yellow fever vaccine strain. A standard Ficoll-Paque protocol was used to isolate PBMCs from peripheral blood. CD4 and CD8 T-cell fractions were isolated with Dynabeads CD4 and CD8 positive selection kits. RNA was extracted with TriZol from bulk PBMCs, CD4 and CD8 fractions, and dextramer-positive and dextramer-negative fractions. From a lookup of the germline V gene (reference sequence), CDR1 and CDR2 are SEHNR and FQNEAQ. Its CDR3 holds 13 amino acids, cysteine through phenylalanine. The DNA shown is the 39-base CDR3, in frame from base 1. V is pared back by 4 bases and J by 6 bases, with 12 bases lying between the germline termini. This clonotype was found a few times. What this receptor recognizes is not known. One base away there is no much larger clone; base qualities are not given. These reads were obtained on an Illumina NovaSeq 6000. TCR cDNA was synthesized by 5'RACE template switching, which introduced a universal primer site and unique molecular identifiers. Priming of cDNA synthesis was performed from both the TCR alpha and TCR beta constant segments. Two PCR steps were used to amplify libraries, with sample barcodes and sequencing adapters being added in the second step. Sequencing of the libraries was done on either Illumina HiSeq 2500 (2x100 bp) or NovaSeq (2x150 bp). The published analysis was carried out like this. Demultiplexing of reads and collapsing into UMI consensus sequences were performed with MIGEC, and V(D)J alignment was carried out with MiXCR. Vaccine-responding clonotypes were identified with edgeR using replicate PBMC samples, with FDR below 0.01 and a log2 fold change above 5 up to day 15 being required. Each bulk clonotype received a CD4 or CD8 identity based on whether the sequenced CD4 or CD8 repertoire contained that clonotype at higher abundance. TCRdb redid the processing of the public reads, applying fastp at Q25 and MiXCR, and retained in-frame beta chains. Every entry covers one CDR3 protein and lists the most common genes and DNA from its rows. These V and J calls rely on TCRdb rather than the paper's analysis. The sample table lists about 210,000 distinct CDR3 sequences, 3.2% of them with a count of one. In total, the top ten clones hold around 3.3% of the sample.

This clonotype was obtained from a man aged 18-30 years who received the YFV17D yellow fever vaccine. Recombination linked TRBV7-9 to TRBJ1-1; the D segment could be TRBD1, given 5 matching bases. The sample in question was CD4+ T cells sorted from PBMCs, obtained 10 days after the yellow fever booster vaccination. The CDR3 protein: CASSSQQESEAFF. The base sequence is TGTGCCAGCAGCTCACAACAGGAGTCTGAAGCTTTCTTT.